Shown below are 27 T cell receptor beta chains from a single sample sequenced in a study of shared clonotypes between healthy human individuals. Profiled with immunoSEQ multiplex PCR; TCRdb holds only in-frame clones, not every one. The repertoire holds around 2.5 million clones, with over 85% as singletons. The sequenced material came from naive CD4+ T cells from PBMCs. Subset: CD45RA+ positively selected. Receptors were obtained from a man younger than 30 in good health. Some clones in this sample may be carry-over from other donors' samples.

The V and J genes are TRBV6-1 and TRBJ1-2; D possibly corresponds to TRBD1 (5 bases). Germline CDR1 MNHNS, CDR2 SASEGT. Deletions cut 1 base from V and 7 bases from J, with 16 bases between. The CDR3 sequence is 15 residues long. For the CDR3, the DNA is TGTGCCAGCAGTGAAGGCGGAAGGGGTCGGGGTGGCTACACCTTC. Amino acid sequence: CASSEGGRGRGGYTF.

Only a few counts were recorded for this clone. This chain connects TRBV10-3 to TRBJ2-7; 9 nucleotides line up with TRBD2. The CDR3 length is 14 residues. Germline V gene sequence: CDR1 ENHRY, CDR2 SYGVKD. J gave up 4 bases and V 10 bases, and 11 bases lay outside the gene matches. The CDR3 nucleotides read TGTGCCACGGCCCGAGGCGGGAGGGTATACGAGCAGTACTTC. Translated: CATARGGRVYEQYF.

This chain connects TRBV4-3 to TRBJ1-2; 7 bases fit TRBD1. This CDR3 has 15 residues. Germline trimming cut 1 base from V and 5 bases from J; bases unmatched to any gene: 7. Germline-derived CDR1 and CDR2 are LGHNA and YSLEER. CDR3 sequence: CASSQAGRQGYGYTF. The CDR3 nucleotides read TGCGCCAGCAGCCAAGCGGGGAGACAGGGTTATGGCTACACCTTC.

A word on this clone: Different DNA sequences within this sample yield the same CDR3. V usage is TRBV6-5 and J usage is TRBJ2-7; D gene ambiguous. The CDR3 totals 12 residues. Germline lookup yields CDR1 MNHEY and CDR2 SVGAGI. Trimming removed 4 bases from V and 4 bases from J, with 8 bases in between. CDR3 in amino acids: CASSSTSYEQYF. DNA for the CDR3: TGTGCCAGCAGTTCGACATCATACGAGCAGTACTTC.

This sequence joins TRBV29-1 and TRBJ2-6, with D possibly TRBD1 on 6 matching bases. The germline V gene has CDR1 SQVTM and CDR2 ANQGSEA. The CDR3 is 13 residues long. For the CDR3, the DNA is TGCAGTGTGGGGGCGGCTGGGGCCAACGTCCTGACTTTC. It codes for CSVGAAGANVLTF.

The chain employs TRBV19 and TRBJ1-5; 8 positions match TRBD1. Germline lookup yields CDR1 LNHDA and CDR2 SQIVND (reference sequence). With 6 bases clipped from V and 2 bases from J, the junction kept 9 bases outside the gene matches. The CDR3 loop spans 16 amino acids. CDR3 protein: CASSPPTGVRNQPQHF. CDR3 bases: TGTGCCAGTAGCCCCCCGACAGGGGTTCGCAATCAGCCCCAGCATTTT.

The J gene is TRBJ1-1, the V gene TRBV28, with D uncertain. The germline CDR1 and CDR2 sequences are MDHEN and SYDVKM. Between the trimmed V and J ends, which lost 3 bases and 1 base, there was a span of 12 bases. The length of the CDR3 is 15 residues. The CDR3 loop reads CASSFSQRQNTEAFF. The CDR3, as DNA: TGTGCCAGCAGTTTTTCACAGAGACAGAACACTGAAGCTTTCTTT.

In the case of this clone: Other DNA sequences from this sample encode an identical CDR3 as well. The chain has TRBV5-1 and TRBJ2-5; a possible D gene is TRBD1 (6 bases). Germline assignment: CDR1 SGHRS and CDR2 YFSETQ. The V gene lost 3 bases and the J gene lost 5 bases, with 11 bases spanning the gap. CDR3 size: 13 residues. DNA for the CDR3: TGCGCCAGCAGCTCGGGGCAGGGGGAGACCCAGTACTTC. As protein: CASSSGQGETQYF.

This clone was seen only a few times. This chain joins TRBV14 and TRBJ1-2; the D is unclear. The CDR3 sequence is 14 residues long. V lost 1 base, J lost 6 bases, and 12 bases lay in between. Germline V gives CDR1 SGHDN, CDR2 FVKESK. The CDR3 nucleotides are TGTGCCAGCAGCCAAGCCCTTTCTGGCAATGGCTACACCTTC. Protein: CASSQALSGNGYTF. Using reference TRBV14 and TRBJ1-2 for the parts outside the CDR3, the full variable domain is EAGVTQFPSHSVIEKGQTVTLRCDPISGHDNLYWYRRVMGKEIKFLLHFVKESKQDESGMPNNRFLAERTGGTYSTLKVQPAELEDSGVYFCASSQALSGNGYTFGSGTRLTVV.

The rearrangement uses TRBV7-3 and TRBJ2-5; D tentatively fits TRBD1 or TRBD2 (5 bases each). V was pared by 0 bases and J by 1 base, with 12 bases between. Germline CDR1 is SGHTA and CDR2 is FQGTGA. This CDR3 is built from 16 residues. CDR3 protein: CASSLTAQGAQETQYF. The DNA of the CDR3 is TGTGCCAGCAGCTTAACCGCCCAGGGAGCCCAAGAGACCCAGTACTTC.

This clone was seen only once. CDR3: CASSLTGPAGELFF. CDR3 nucleotide sequence: TGTGCCAGCAGCTTGACAGGGCCGGCCGGGGAGCTGTTTTTT. This chain uses TRBV5-6 with TRBJ2-2; perhaps TRBD1 as D (6 bases). This CDR3 spans 14 amino acids. Germline CDR1 is SGHDT and CDR2 is YYEEEE. V lost 1 base, J lost 6 bases, and 10 bases lay in between.

The chain links TRBV6-4 to TRBJ2-2; D gene unclear. This CDR3 region has 13 residues. The germline V and J ends were trimmed by 6 bases and 7 bases, with 12 bases remaining between them. The germline CDR1 and CDR2 sequences are MRHNA and SNTAGT. CDR3 in DNA: TGTGCCAGCAGCCTAACCCCAGGCGGGGAGCTGTTTTTT. Translation gives CASSLTPGGELFF.

The CDR3 spells CASSFTSTGGEQFF. The CDR3 region has the DNA TGTGCCAGCAGCTTCACTAGCACCGGGGGTGAGCAGTTCTTC. The chain employs TRBV7-9 and TRBJ2-1; the D gene is possibly TRBD2 (6 bases). Trimming left V 3 bases short and J 9 bases short, with 15 bases between. From germline, CDR1 is SEHNR and CDR2 FQNEAQ (reference sequence). The CDR3 covers 14 residues.

This clone was found once. This chain uses TRBV11-2 with TRBJ2-5, with a weak D call TRBD2 (5 bases). The CDR3 has 13 residues. The germline V gene has CDR1 SGHAT and CDR2 FQNNGV. Trimming left V 5 bases short and J 7 bases short, with 14 bases between. Here the CDR3 reads CASSPSTAGTQYF. CDR3 bases: TGTGCCAGCAGCCCTTCTACGGCGGGGACCCAGTACTTC.

The chain uses TRBV28 and TRBJ1-2; the D is unclear. Trimming removed 10 bases from V and 5 bases from J, with 14 bases in between. This CDR3 region has 12 residues. Germline V gives CDR1 MDHEN, CDR2 SYDVKM. CDR3 region: CATGRAEYGYTF. As DNA, the CDR3 is TGTGCCACCGGACGGGCGGAATATGGCTACACCTTC.

This rearrangement joins TRBV5-4 to TRBJ1-1; the D gene is possibly TRBD1 (6 bases). The CDR3 runs 13 residues. With 10 bases removed from V and 5 bases from J, the gap between germline ends came to 18 bases. Germline V gives CDR1 SGHNT, CDR2 YYREEE (reference sequence). CDR3 DNA sequence: TGTGCCTACGGAGGGGGTCCGGGAACTGAAGCTTTCTTT. It specifies CAYGGGPGTEAFF.

The chain links TRBV7-3 to TRBJ2-1, with 9 bases matching TRBD2. V dropped 2 bases and J dropped 3; count of bases not matched to a gene: 2. Germline CDR1 reads SGHTA; CDR2 reads FQGTGA. The CDR3 spans 15 residues. The CDR3 coding sequence is TGTGCCAGCAGCTTACTAGCGGGGATCTACAATGAGCAGTTCTTC. Encoded protein: CASSLLAGIYNEQFF.

The rearrangement joins TRBV14 to TRBJ2-1, with 11 nucleotides matching TRBD2. This CDR3 is 19 amino acids long. Trimming at V came to 2 bases and at J to 0 bases, leaving 9 bases not matched to a gene. Germline V gene lookup returns CDR1 SGHDN and CDR2 FVKESK. CDR3 sequence: CASSQTGTSGLFSYNEQFF. The DNA for the CDR3 is TGTGCCAGCAGCCAAACCGGGACTAGCGGTCTTTTCTCCTACAATGAGCAGTTCTTC. The entire variable domain, with the rest obtained from reference TRBV14 and TRBJ2-1, is as follows: EAGVTQFPSHSVIEKGQTVTLRCDPISGHDNLYWYRRVMGKEIKFLLHFVKESKQDESGMPNNRFLAERTGGTYSTLKVQPAELEDSGVYFCASSQTGTSGLFSYNEQFFGPGTRLTVL.

This sequence joins TRBV27 and TRBJ2-7; 10 bases align to TRBD2. The CDR3 contains 16 residues. Germline loops: CDR1 MNHEY, CDR2 SMNVEV (reference sequence). The V gene end was trimmed by 3 bases and the J gene end by 0 bases; junction bases not matched to a gene: 5. CDR3 coding DNA: TGTGCCAGCAGTTTGTCACTAGCGGGACACTCCTACGAGCAGTACTTC. This gives the protein CASSLSLAGHSYEQYF.

This chain connects TRBV19 to TRBJ2-5; D ambiguous. The CDR3 covers 15 residues. In germline, CDR1 is LNHDA, CDR2 SQIVND (reference sequence). Trimming cost V 5 bases and J 5 bases, with 18 bases left between them. The CDR3 loop reads CASSLGAIVSETQYF. The CDR3 DNA reads TGTGCCAGTAGTTTGGGCGCTATCGTCTCGGAGACCCAGTACTTC.

CDR3 amino acids: CASRGFETQYF. In DNA form, the CDR3 reads TGTGCCAGCAGGGGTTTCGAGACCCAGTACTTC. The chain recombines TRBV2 with TRBJ2-5; no definite D call. CDR3 length: 11 amino acids. The ends were cut back, 6 bases at V and 5 bases at J, with 7 bases in the middle. Per germline, CDR1 SNHLY and CDR2 FYNNEI.

This chain connects TRBV28 to TRBJ1-2; 8 bases are a match to TRBD1. The CDR3 contains 13 residues. Germline CDR1 is MDHEN and CDR2 is SYDVKM. The ends lost 2 bases at V and 6 bases at J; junction bases unmatched: 2. The CDR3 protein is CASSLDRGHGYTF. CDR3 bases: TGTGCCAGCAGTTTAGACAGGGGTCATGGCTACACCTTC.

This clone was picked up one time. J is TRBJ2-7 and V is TRBV28; 10 nucleotides agree with TRBD1. There are 12 residues in the CDR3. After removal of 6 bases from V and 6 bases from J, the junction contained 2 bases not matched to a gene. The germline gives CDR1 MDHEN, CDR2 SYDVKM. The CDR3, as DNA: TGTGCCAGCAGGGGGGACAGGGGCGAGCAGTACTTC. Translating gives CASRGDRGEQYF.

Of note for this clone: Other DNA sequences in this sample translate to the same CDR3. This chain connects TRBV2 to TRBJ2-5; weak D call: TRBD1 (6 bases). Per the germline V gene, CDR1 is SNHLY and CDR2 is FYNNEI. The CDR3 runs 14 residues. The germline V and J ends were trimmed by 3 bases and 5 bases, with 13 bases remaining between them. The CDR3 DNA reads as TGTGCCAGCAGTGAGGAACAGGGCAGGGAGACCCAGTACTTC. As protein: CASSEEQGRETQYF.

This chain links TRBV18 with TRBJ2-3; 10 bases line up with TRBD2. This CDR3 is built from 16 residues. From germline, CDR1 is KGHSH and CDR2 LQKENI. Germline trimming cut 1 base from V and 4 bases from J; bases unmatched to any gene: 5. The CDR3 DNA is TGTGCCAGCTCACCACAGACTAGCGGGTTTGCAGATACGCAGTATTTT. Its translation: CASSPQTSGFADTQYF. The complete variable domain, with remaining parts taken from reference TRBV18 and TRBJ2-3, reads NAGVMQNPRHLVRRRGQEARLRCSPMKGHSHVYWYRQLPEEGLKFMVYLQKENIIDESGMPKERFSAEFPKEGPSILRIQQVVRGDSAAYFCASSPQTSGFADTQYFGPGTRLTVL.

The gene calls are TRBV5-8 and TRBJ2-4, with D tentatively TRBD1 or TRBD2 (5 bases each). Trimming left V 5 bases short and J 9 bases short, with 18 bases between. Per the germline V gene, CDR1 is SGHTS and CDR2 is YDEGEE. There are 14 residues in the CDR3. CDR3: CASSFRGPEGIQYF. The CDR3 DNA follows: TGTGCCAGCAGTTTCCGGGGCCCCGAGGGCATTCAGTACTTC.

A single count supports this clone. The chain links TRBV5-1 to TRBJ1-5, with D tentatively TRBD1 (6 bases). Between the trimmed V and J ends, which lost 3 bases and 5 bases, there was a span of 21 bases. Germline-derived CDR1 and CDR2 are SGHRS and YFSETQ. The CDR3 runs to 17 residues. CDR3 sequence (DNA): TGCGCCAGCAGCTGGGCCCCGCAAGGACAGAGCTATCAGCCCCAGCATTTT. Protein: CASSWAPQGQSYQPQHF. Full variable domain (missing parts from reference TRBV5-1 and TRBJ1-5): KAGVTQTPRYLIKTRGQQVTLSCSPISGHRSVSWYQQTPGQGLQFLFEYFSETQRNKGNFPGRFSGRQFSNSRSEMNVSTLELGDSALYLCASSWAPQGQSYQPQHFGDGTRLSIL.